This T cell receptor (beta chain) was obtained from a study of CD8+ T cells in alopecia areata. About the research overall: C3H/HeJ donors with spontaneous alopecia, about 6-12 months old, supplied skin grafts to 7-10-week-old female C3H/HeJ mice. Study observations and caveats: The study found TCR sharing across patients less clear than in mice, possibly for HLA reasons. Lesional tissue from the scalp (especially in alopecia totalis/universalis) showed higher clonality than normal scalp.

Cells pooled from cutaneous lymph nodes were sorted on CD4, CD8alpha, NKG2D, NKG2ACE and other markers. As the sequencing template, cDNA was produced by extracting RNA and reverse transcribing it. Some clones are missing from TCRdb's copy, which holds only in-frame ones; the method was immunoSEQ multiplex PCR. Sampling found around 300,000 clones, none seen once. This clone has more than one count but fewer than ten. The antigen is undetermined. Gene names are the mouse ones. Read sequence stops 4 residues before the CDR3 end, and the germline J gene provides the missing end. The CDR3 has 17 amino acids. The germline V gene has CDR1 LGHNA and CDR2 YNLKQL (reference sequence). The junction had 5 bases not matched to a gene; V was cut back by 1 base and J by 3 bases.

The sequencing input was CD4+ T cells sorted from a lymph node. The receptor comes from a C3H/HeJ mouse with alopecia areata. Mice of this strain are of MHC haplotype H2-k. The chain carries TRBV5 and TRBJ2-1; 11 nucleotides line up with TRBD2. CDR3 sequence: CASSQAGTGGSYAEQFF. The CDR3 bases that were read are TGTGCCAGCAGCCAAGCCGGGACTGGGGGATCCTATGCT.